This is a list of T cell receptor beta chains from one sample in a study of cytomegalovirus exposure and HLA in healthy donors. TCRdb's copy holds only in-frame clones and misses some; the assay was immunoSEQ multiplex PCR. The profile shows some 150,000 clones, about 80% of them singletons. The sequencing input was PBMCs. The receptor source for this set is a woman aged 40 to 50 in good health and CMV-seronegative. The CDR3 runs from the conserved cysteine through the conserved F or W. Each record gives: CDR3 protein, CDR3 DNA, clone size, V gene, J gene, D gene. The D gene is left open where the match is weak. Size is omitted from some rows. Given values are once, few, many or a class for expanded clones.

CDR3: CASRTAPPYEQYF
DNA: TGCGCCAGCCGTACTGCACCCCCTTACGAGCAGTACTTC
size: NA
V: TRBV5-1
J: TRBJ2-7
D: NA

CDR3: CAIRLDRIVTDTQYF
DNA: TGTGCCATCAGATTGGACAGGATCGTCACAGATACGCAGTATTTT
size: NA
V: TRBV10-3
J: TRBJ2-3
D: TRBD1

CDR3: CASSPRASGAYEQYF
DNA: TGTGCCAGCTCACCACGGGCTAGCGGGGCCTACGAGCAGTACTTC
size: NA
V: TRBV18
J: TRBJ2-7
D: TRBD2

CDR3: CASSSAGDYGYTF
DNA: TGTGCCAGCAGTAGCGCAGGGGATTATGGCTACACCTTC
size: NA
V: TRBV28
J: TRBJ1-2
D: NA

CDR3: CASSQVPTGGNEKLFF
DNA: TGCGCCAGCAGCCAGGTTCCGACAGGGGGGAATGAAAAACTGTTTTTT
size: few
V: TRBV4-1
J: TRBJ1-4
D: TRBD1

CDR3: CASSPFGFSGNTIYF
DNA: TGTGCCAGCTCACCATTCGGGTTCTCTGGAAACACCATATATTTT
size: NA
V: TRBV18
J: TRBJ1-3
D: NA

CDR3: CASSQGAGDPYEQYF
DNA: TGCGCCAGCAGCCAAGGAGCGGGAGATCCATACGAGCAGTACTTC
size: NA
V: TRBV4-1
J: TRBJ2-7
D: TRBD2

CDR3: CASSESTYNEQFF
DNA: TGCGCCAGCAGTGAGTCGACTTACAATGAGCAGTTCTTC
size: NA
V: TRBV10-1
J: TRBJ2-1
D: NA

CDR3: CASSPLWVGGFSTDTQYF
DNA: TGTGCCAGCTCACCACTCTGGGTAGGGGGCTTTAGCACAGATACGCAGTATTTT
size: NA
V: TRBV18
J: TRBJ2-3
D: TRBD1

CDR3: CASCRGGLETQYF
DNA: TGTGCCAGCTGCCGCGGGGGATTAGAGACCCAGTACTTC
size: NA
V: TRBV2
J: TRBJ2-5
D: TRBD2

CDR3: CASSLWLEGQGWTGELFF
DNA: TGTGCCAGCAGTTTATGGTTAGAAGGACAGGGTTGGACCGGGGAGCTGTTTTTT
size: NA
V: TRBV28
J: TRBJ2-2
D: TRBD1

CDR3: CASSPDRGYEKLFF
DNA: TGTGCCAGCTCACCGGACAGGGGTTATGAAAAACTGTTTTTT
size: NA
V: TRBV18
J: TRBJ1-4
D: TRBD1

CDR3: CASSHRGIGNTIYF
DNA: TGCGCCAGCAGCCACAGGGGAATAGGGAACACCATATATTTT
size: NA
V: TRBV4-3
J: TRBJ1-3
D: NA

CDR3: CASSMRDRSGDTQYF
DNA: TGTGCCAGTAGTATGCGGGACAGGTCCGGAGATACGCAGTATTTT
size: few
V: TRBV19
J: TRBJ2-3
D: TRBD1

CDR3: CASSYHTGYEQYF
DNA: TGTGCCAGCAGTTATCACACGGGCTACGAGCAGTACTTC
size: NA
V: TRBV6-5
J: TRBJ2-7
D: NA

CDR3: CARPGGGYEQYF
DNA: TGTGCCAGACCTGGGGGGGGGTACGAGCAGTACTTC
size: NA
V: TRBV6-1
J: TRBJ2-7
D: TRBD2

CDR3: CSVEGVDRDEGYTDTQYF
DNA: TGCAGCGTTGAAGGAGTGGACAGGGACGAAGGGTACACAGATACGCAGTATTTT
size: NA
V: TRBV29-1
J: TRBJ2-3
D: TRBD1

CDR3: CASSYPIAGENTGELFF
DNA: TGTGCCAGCAGCTATCCCATAGCGGGAGAGAACACCGGGGAGCTGTTTTTT
size: NA
V: TRBV7-8
J: TRBJ2-2
D: TRBD2

CDR3: CASSIDRGYEQYF
DNA: TGTGCCAGTAGTATCGACAGGGGGTACGAGCAGTACTTC
size: NA
V: TRBV19
J: TRBJ2-7
D: TRBD1

CDR3: CASSVRSPTDTQYF
DNA: TGTGCCAGCAGTGTCCGGTCGCCCACAGATACGCAGTATTTT
size: few
V: TRBV6-5
J: TRBJ2-3
D: NA

CDR3: CATSVRGNEKLFF
DNA: TGTGCCACCAGCGTTCGCGGAAATGAAAAACTGTTTTTT
size: NA
V: TRBV15
J: TRBJ1-4
D: NA

CDR3: CASSLVGQMNTEAFF
DNA: TGTGCCAGCAGCTTAGTAGGACAAATGAACACTGAAGCTTTCTTT
size: NA
V: TRBV7-2
J: TRBJ1-1
D: NA

CDR3: CASSLGAVSGANVLTF
DNA: TGTGCCAGCAGTTTAGGGGCGGTCTCTGGGGCCAACGTCCTGACTTTC
size: NA
V: TRBV28
J: TRBJ2-6
D: NA

CDR3: CASSQGRGNTGELFF
DNA: TGTGCCAGCAGCCAAGGGCGGGGCAACACCGGGGAGCTGTTTTTT
size: NA
V: TRBV7-2
J: TRBJ2-2
D: NA

CDR3: CASGRAGAYEQYF
DNA: TGTGCCAGCGGCCGGGCAGGGGCCTACGAGCAGTACTTC
size: NA
V: TRBV13
J: TRBJ2-7
D: NA

CDR3: CASGEGPSYEQYF
DNA: TGTGCCAGCGGGGAGGGGCCCTCCTACGAGCAGTACTTC
size: NA
V: TRBV28
J: TRBJ2-7
D: TRBD2

CDR3: CASSQAWGRRDTEAFF
DNA: TGTGCCAGCAGTCAGGCCTGGGGCAGGAGGGACACTGAAGCTTTCTTT
size: NA
V: TRBV27
J: TRBJ1-1
D: NA

CDR3: CASSLVSGTSYEQYF
DNA: TGTGCCAGCAGCTTGGTCTCCGGGACAAGCTACGAGCAGTACTTC
size: NA
V: TRBV5-4
J: TRBJ2-7
D: NA

CDR3: CASSLEAVRETQYF
DNA: TGTGCCAGCAGCTTAGAGGCGGTACGGGAGACCCAGTACTTC
size: NA
V: TRBV7-6
J: TRBJ2-5
D: NA

CDR3: CASSQVLGFLGELFF
DNA: TGTGCCAGCAGCCAAGTGTTGGGCTTTTTAGGGGAGCTGTTTTTT
size: NA
V: TRBV14
J: TRBJ2-2
D: NA

CDR3: CASSPWRAGGGYEQFF
DNA: TGTGCCAGCAGCCCCTGGAGGGCAGGTGGGGGATATGAGCAGTTCTTC
size: NA
V: TRBV7-2
J: TRBJ2-1
D: NA

CDR3: CASSLIVLAGESYEQYF
DNA: TGTGCCAGCAGCTTGATTGTGTTAGCGGGAGAAAGCTACGAGCAGTACTTC
size: few
V: TRBV5-4
J: TRBJ2-7
D: TRBD2

CDR3: CASSQDQHSNYGYTF
DNA: TGTGCCAGCAGCCAAGATCAGCACAGTAACTATGGCTACACCTTC
size: NA
V: TRBV4-2
J: TRBJ1-2
D: NA

CDR3: CASSFPSEAFF
DNA: TGTGCCAGCAGTTTCCCCTCCGAAGCTTTCTTT
size: once
V: TRBV28
J: TRBJ1-1
D: NA

CDR3: CSSSLALGLAGNEQFF
DNA: TGTTCCAGCAGCTTAGCGCTAGGACTAGCGGGAAATGAGCAGTTCTTC
size: NA
V: TRBV7-9
J: TRBJ2-1
D: TRBD2

CDR3: CASSPTTGEANYGYTF
DNA: TGTGCCAGCAGCCCAACAACAGGGGAAGCTAACTATGGCTACACCTTC
size: NA
V: TRBV4-2
J: TRBJ1-2
D: TRBD1

CDR3: CASSIGFRGTGELFF
DNA: TGTGCCAGTAGTATTGGGTTCCGGGGCACCGGGGAGCTGTTTTTT
size: NA
V: TRBV19
J: TRBJ2-2
D: NA

CDR3: CASSLYSAPNTEAFF
DNA: TGTGCCAGCAGCCTCTACAGTGCTCCGAACACTGAAGCTTTCTTT
size: few
V: TRBV9
J: TRBJ1-1
D: NA

CDR3: CASSSGQPQHF
DNA: TGTGCCAGCTCTAGTGGTCAGCCCCAGCATTTT
size: NA
V: TRBV28
J: TRBJ1-5
D: NA

CDR3: CASSLTHQANTGELFF
DNA: TGCGCCAGCAGCCTAACCCACCAGGCGAACACCGGGGAGCTGTTTTTT
size: few
V: TRBV5-1
J: TRBJ2-2
D: NA

CDR3: CASRQQGYEQYF
DNA: TGTGCCAGCAGACAACAGGGTTACGAGCAGTACTTC
size: NA
V: TRBV28
J: TRBJ2-7
D: NA

CDR3: CASSLYRNTEAFF
DNA: TGTGCCAGCAGCTTATACAGGAACACTGAAGCTTTCTTT
size: NA
V: TRBV7-2
J: TRBJ1-1
D: NA

CDR3: CASSDTVTSGNTIYF
DNA: TGTGCCAGCAGCGACACAGTAACCTCTGGAAACACCATATATTTT
size: once
V: TRBV7-6
J: TRBJ1-3
D: NA

CDR3: CASSSPMRDRTYEQYF
DNA: TGTGCCAGCAGCTCCCCCATGCGGGACAGGACCTACGAGCAGTACTTC
size: few
V: TRBV5-4
J: TRBJ2-7
D: TRBD1

CDR3: CASSERLAGVDEQFF
DNA: TGTGCCAGCAGTGAGAGGTTAGCGGGAGTGGATGAGCAGTTCTTC
size: NA
V: TRBV6-1
J: TRBJ2-1
D: TRBD2

CDR3: CASSQFNGGLEGLDF
DNA: TGCGCCAGCAGCCAATTTAACGGGGGACTAGAGGGTTTGGATTTT
size: NA
V: TRBV4-3
J: TRBJ2-3
D: TRBD2